Each of the 18 T cell receptor beta chains below was sequenced from the same sample in a study of blood T cell repertoires in COVID-19. Clones were sequenced by immunoSEQ multiplex PCR, and TCRdb holds only the in-frame ones, with some missing. The sample includes 100,000 or so clones, roughly nine tenths of them seen just once. Sequences were obtained from peripheral blood. These receptors were taken from a man aged 45-60 years with active COVID-19.

With regard to this clone: Other DNA sequences from this sample encode an identical CDR3 as well. J is TRBJ2-3 and V is TRBV7-9; 13 nucleotides agree with TRBD2. The CDR3 covers 16 residues. CDR1 and CDR2 (germline): SEHNR, FQNEAQ (reference sequence). After removal of 3 bases from V and 0 bases from J, the junction contained 0 bases not matched to a gene. The CDR3 here is CASSLGLAGSTDTQYF. The CDR3 DNA sequence: TGTGCCAGCAGCTTGGGACTAGCGGGGAGCACAGATACGCAGTATTTT.

The CDR3 here is CASSPLNRGLTEAFF. CDR3 bases: TGTGCCAGCAGCCCATTAAACAGGGGGCTCACTGAAGCTTTCTTT. The V and J genes are TRBV7-9 and TRBJ1-1, with 9 bases matching TRBD1. The V segment lost 5 bases and the J segment 4 bases; nucleotides outside the gene matches: 8. The CDR3 runs 15 residues. Germline V gene data show CDR1 as SEHNR and CDR2 as FQNEAQ (reference sequence). The complete variable domain, with remaining parts taken from reference TRBV7-9 and TRBJ1-1, reads DTGVSQNPRHKITKRGQNVTFRCDPISEHNRLYWYRQTLGQGPEFLTYFQNEAQLEKSRLLSDRFSAERPKGSFSTLEIQRTEQGDSAMYLCASSPLNRGLTEAFFGQGTRLTVV.

The chain couples TRBV7-9 to TRBJ1-6; D remains ambiguous. In germline, CDR1 is SEHNR, CDR2 FQNEAQ (reference sequence). CDR3 length: 13 residues. Trimming removed 9 bases at V and 6 bases at J, with 12 bases between. CDR3 residues: CASGGPPNSPLHF. CDR3 bases: TGTGCCAGTGGAGGTCCACCTAATTCACCCCTCCACTTT.

The sample holds one count of this clone. The CDR3 here is CASSLSSGQINYGYTF. As DNA, the CDR3 is TGCGCCAGCAGCTTGTCCTCAGGACAAATTAACTATGGCTACACCTTC. The chain employs TRBV5-1 and TRBJ1-2; D perhaps matches TRBD1 (5 bases). The CDR3 has 16 residues. CDR1 and CDR2 (germline): SGHRS, YFSETQ. V dropped 1 base and J dropped 1 base, with 14 bases sitting between them.

The CDR3 spells CASKPDRGNTEAFF. CDR3 DNA sequence: TGTGCCAGCAAGCCGGACAGGGGGAACACTGAAGCTTTCTTT. The chain joins TRBV5-4 to TRBJ1-1; 9 nucleotides align to TRBD1. The CDR3 runs 14 residues. Germline V gene lookup returns CDR1 SGHNT and CDR2 YYREEE (reference sequence). J was trimmed by 1 base and V by 6 bases; bases with no gene match: 4.

The genes are TRBV19 and TRBJ2-3; D unresolved. Germline CDR1 reads LNHDA; CDR2 reads SQIVND (reference sequence). Trimming cost V 3 bases and J 6 bases, with 13 bases left between them. The CDR3 has 14 amino acids. CDR3 bases: TGTGCCAGTAGTATCCAAGGAGCATATGATACGCAGTATTTT. Its protein is CASSIQGAYDTQYF.

This clone was picked up one time. The CDR3 coding sequence is TGTGCCAGCTCACGACAGGGAAACACCATATATTTT. Translated: CASSRQGNTIYF. V usage is TRBV18 and J usage is TRBJ1-3; D is perhaps TRBD1 (5 bases). The V gene's germline CDR1 is KGHSH and CDR2 LQKENI. The CDR3 runs to 12 residues. The V and J ends lost 4 bases and 4 bases respectively, with 5 bases between them.

V usage is TRBV24-1 and J usage is TRBJ2-1, with a possible D match to TRBD2 (6 bases). V lost 3 bases, J lost 5 bases, and 16 bases lay in between. Germline CDR1 and CDR2: KGHDR and SFDVKD. The CDR3 covers 16 residues. This CDR3 reads CATSDVTRSRNNEQFF. CDR3 coding DNA: TGTGCCACCAGTGATGTGACTAGGTCTAGGAACAATGAGCAGTTCTTC.

V and J are TRBV10-3 and TRBJ2-3, with no clear D. CDR1 and CDR2 (germline): ENHRY, SYGVKD. With 3 bases removed from V and 6 bases from J, the gap between germline ends came to 7 bases. This CDR3 has 12 amino acids. The CDR3, as DNA: TGTGCCATCAGTGACCCTAGGGATACGCAGTATTTT. Protein: CAISDPRDTQYF.

This chain links TRBV6-5 with TRBJ2-3, with D hard to call. In germline, CDR1 is MNHEY, CDR2 SVGAGI. The CDR3 consists of 14 residues. Trimming stripped 7 bases from V and 2 bases from J, with 13 bases between. The CDR3 DNA follows: TGTGCCAGCACCGTGGGCTCCTACACAGATACGCAGTATTTT. This codes for CASTVGSYTDTQYF.

This clone was recorded only once. V is TRBV30 and J is TRBJ1-1, with D perhaps TRBD1 (6 bases). The CDR3 is made up of 14 amino acids. V was shortened by 5 bases and J by 4 bases, with 17 bases between the two germline ends. Germline CDR1 and CDR2: GTSNPN and SVGIG (reference sequence). The CDR3 spells CAWDLGGIGTEAFF. The CDR3, as DNA: TGTGCCTGGGACCTAGGGGGAATCGGCACTGAAGCTTTCTTT.

As for this clone: At the DNA level, this CDR3 is encoded by other sequences in the same sample as well. The chain uses TRBV18 and TRBJ2-7; 10 nucleotides match TRBD1. The CDR3 totals 15 residues. J lost 0 bases, V lost 9 bases, and 8 bases had no gene match. Per germline, CDR1 KGHSH and CDR2 LQKENI. For the CDR3, the DNA is TGTGCCAGTTCCCCAGGGACAGGGGTCTCCTACGAGCAGTACTTC. The encoded protein is CASSPGTGVSYEQYF.

This clone has only one observation. The chain has TRBV11-2 and TRBJ2-5; D is perhaps TRBD1 (6 bases). CDR1 SGHAT and CDR2 FQNNGV come from the germline V gene. The CDR3 consists of 12 residues. Trimming removed 5 bases from V and 5 bases from J, with 9 bases in between. The CDR3 reads CASSPGAETQYF. CDR3 DNA: TGTGCCAGCAGCCCAGGGGCGGAGACCCAGTACTTC.

The chain carries TRBV7-8 and TRBJ1-5, with 8 bases identical to TRBD1. Trimming at V came to 5 bases and at J to 4 bases, leaving 4 bases not matched to a gene. There are 14 residues in the CDR3. The germline V gene has CDR1 SGHVS and CDR2 FQNEAQ. The CDR3 DNA reads TGTGCCAGCAGCGAGGACAGGGCAAATCAGCCCCAGCATTTT. This encodes CASSEDRANQPQHF.

The rearrangement uses TRBV4-1 and TRBJ2-2, with 9 bases fitting TRBD1. The CDR3 is made up of 16 amino acids. After removal of 2 bases from V and 6 bases from J, the junction contained 7 bases not matched to a gene. Germline V CDR1 and CDR2: MGHRA, YSYEKL. The CDR3 protein is CASSQSRGQGPGELFF. In nucleotides, the CDR3 is TGCGCCAGCAGCCAATCGAGGGGACAGGGACCCGGGGAGCTGTTTTTT.

The rearrangement joins TRBV19 to TRBJ1-4; D is undetermined. V dropped 5 bases and J dropped 8 bases, with 18 bases sitting between them. CDR3 length equals 15 residues. Germline V gives CDR1 LNHDA, CDR2 SQIVND (reference sequence). CDR3 in amino acids: CASSGIAALDEKLFF. The CDR3 region has the DNA TGTGCCAGTAGTGGTATAGCGGCACTGGACGAAAAACTGTTTTTT.

The chain uses TRBV7-9 and TRBJ2-7, with D unresolved. Germline CDR1 is SEHNR and CDR2 is FQNEAQ (reference sequence). The CDR3 has 16 residues. V dropped 3 bases and J dropped 5 bases, with 20 bases sitting between them. CDR3 nucleotide sequence: TGTGCCAGCAGCTTGGGCCCCACATACCCTGAAAACGAGCAGTACGTC. As protein: CASSLGPTYPENEQYV.

The chain combines TRBV3-1 (or the pseudogene TRBV3-2) with TRBJ1-1, with 9 positions matching TRBD1. The CDR3 is made up of 15 amino acids. The germline CDR1 and CDR2 sequences are LGHDT and YNNKEL (reference sequence). V shed 3 bases, J shed 3 bases, and the junction held 5 bases outside the gene matches. The CDR3 sequence is CASSHAGTGHTEAFF. The CDR3, as DNA: TGTGCCAGCAGCCATGCCGGGACAGGGCACACTGAAGCTTTCTTT.